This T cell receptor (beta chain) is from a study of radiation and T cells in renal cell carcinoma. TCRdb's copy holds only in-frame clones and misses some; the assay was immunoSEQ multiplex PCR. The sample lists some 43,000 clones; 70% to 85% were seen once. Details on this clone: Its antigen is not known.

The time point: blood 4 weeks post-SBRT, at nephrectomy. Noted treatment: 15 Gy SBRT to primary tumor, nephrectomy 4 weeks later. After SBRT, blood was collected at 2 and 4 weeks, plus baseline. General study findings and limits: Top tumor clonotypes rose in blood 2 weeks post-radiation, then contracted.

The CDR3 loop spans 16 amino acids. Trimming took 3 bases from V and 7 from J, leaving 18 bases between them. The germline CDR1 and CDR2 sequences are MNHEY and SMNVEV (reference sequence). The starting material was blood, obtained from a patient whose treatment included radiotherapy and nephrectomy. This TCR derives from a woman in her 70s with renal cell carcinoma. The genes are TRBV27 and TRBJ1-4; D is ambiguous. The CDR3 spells CASSFGRRQGGEKLFF. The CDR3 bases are TGTGCCAGCAGTTTCGGGAGGAGACAAGGTGGTGAAAAACTGTTTTTT.